The 2 T cell receptor beta chains in this list originate from one sample, sequenced in a study of beta chain features in type 1 diabetes. Study-wide findings and caveats: Across all four CD4+ subsets, people with type 1 diabetes showed modestly shorter TCRB CDR3s.

TCRB transcripts that were expressed got sequenced, as all of the isolated RNA had been reverse transcribed. TCRdb keeps only in-frame clones here, not all; method: immunoSEQ multiplex PCR. The data hold hundreds of thousands of clones, with about 14% observed a single time. These receptors have no known antigen. The material sequenced was naive CD4+ T cells from blood. Receptors were obtained from a man aged 18-30 years with type 1 diabetes.

This clone appeared a few times. The chain joins TRBV4-3 to TRBJ2-1, with a possible D match to TRBD2 (7 bases). In germline, CDR1 is LGHNA, CDR2 YSLEER. This CDR3 spans 16 amino acids. V lost 1 base, J lost 8 bases, and 18 bases lay in between. CDR3 in DNA: TGCGCCAGCAGCCAAGGGGCGTTGGGGGGGCCGTATGAGCAGTTCTTC. Translating gives CASSQGALGGPYEQFF.

This clone was counted between two and nine times. The J gene is TRBJ1-1, the V gene TRBV27; TRBD1 matches at 9 bases. Per germline, CDR1 MNHEY and CDR2 SMNVEV (reference sequence). The CDR3 covers 15 residues. The V segment lost 5 bases and the J segment 5 bases; nucleotides outside the gene matches: 9. Here the CDR3 reads CASSAPGTGKTEAFF. Here the CDR3 DNA reads TGTGCCAGCAGTGCCCCCGGGACAGGGAAGACTGAAGCTTTCTTT.